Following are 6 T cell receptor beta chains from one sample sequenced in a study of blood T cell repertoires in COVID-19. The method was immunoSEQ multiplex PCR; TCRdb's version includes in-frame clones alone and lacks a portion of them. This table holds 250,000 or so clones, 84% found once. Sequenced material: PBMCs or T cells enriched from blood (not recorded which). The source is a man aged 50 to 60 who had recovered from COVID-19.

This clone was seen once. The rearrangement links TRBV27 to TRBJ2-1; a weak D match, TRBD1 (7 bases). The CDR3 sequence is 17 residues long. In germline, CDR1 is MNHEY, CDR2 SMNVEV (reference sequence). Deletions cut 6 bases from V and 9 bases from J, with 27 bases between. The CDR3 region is CASSSPSGGRNWPEQFF. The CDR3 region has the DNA TGTGCCAGCAGCTCACCCTCAGGGGGGCGCAATTGGCCTGAGCAGTTCTTC.

CDR3 coding DNA: TGTGCCAGTAGGATTGACAGGGCCCAGGGCAATCAGCCCCAGCATTTT. Residues: CASRIDRAQGNQPQHF. The V call is TRBV19, the J call TRBJ1-5; 7 nucleotides match TRBD1. The CDR3 has 16 residues. Germline V gives CDR1 LNHDA, CDR2 SQIVND (reference sequence). V dropped 6 bases and J dropped 2; count of bases not matched to a gene: 10.

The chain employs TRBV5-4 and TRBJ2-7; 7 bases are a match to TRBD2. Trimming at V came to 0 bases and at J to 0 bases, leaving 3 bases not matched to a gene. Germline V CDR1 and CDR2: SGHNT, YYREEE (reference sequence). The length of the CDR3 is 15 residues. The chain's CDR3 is CASSLGTSPSYEQYF. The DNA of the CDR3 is TGTGCCAGCAGCTTGGGGACTAGTCCCTCCTACGAGCAGTACTTC. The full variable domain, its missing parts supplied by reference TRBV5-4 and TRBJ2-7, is ETGVTQSPTHLIKTRGQQVTLRCSSQSGHNTVSWYQQALGQGPQFIFQYYREEENGRGNFPPRFSGLQFPNYSSELNVNALELDDSALYLCASSLGTSPSYEQYFGPGTRLTVT.

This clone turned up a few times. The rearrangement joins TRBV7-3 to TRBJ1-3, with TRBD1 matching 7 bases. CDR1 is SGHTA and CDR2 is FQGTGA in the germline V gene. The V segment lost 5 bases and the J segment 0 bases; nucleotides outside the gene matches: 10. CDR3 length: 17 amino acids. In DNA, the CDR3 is TGTGCCAGCAGCCTGAATCCGGACAGGAGCTCTGGAAACACCATATATTTT. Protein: CASSLNPDRSSGNTIYF.

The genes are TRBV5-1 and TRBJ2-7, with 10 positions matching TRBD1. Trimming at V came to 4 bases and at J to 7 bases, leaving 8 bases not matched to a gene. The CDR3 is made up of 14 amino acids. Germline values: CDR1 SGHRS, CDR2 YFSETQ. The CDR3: CASSPRDRGSEQYF. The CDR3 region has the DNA TGCGCCAGCAGCCCCCGGGACAGGGGAAGTGAGCAGTACTTC.

CDR3 coding DNA: TGTGCCAGCAGCTTAGCGGCGGGACAGGGTGGATACGAGCAGTACTTC. Protein product: CASSLAAGQGGYEQYF. The chain uses TRBV7-9 and TRBJ2-7, with 9 positions matching TRBD1. The CDR3 length is 16 residues. CDR1 and CDR2 (germline): SEHNR, FQNEAQ (reference sequence). Germline trimming cut 0 bases from V and 4 bases from J; bases unmatched to any gene: 7.